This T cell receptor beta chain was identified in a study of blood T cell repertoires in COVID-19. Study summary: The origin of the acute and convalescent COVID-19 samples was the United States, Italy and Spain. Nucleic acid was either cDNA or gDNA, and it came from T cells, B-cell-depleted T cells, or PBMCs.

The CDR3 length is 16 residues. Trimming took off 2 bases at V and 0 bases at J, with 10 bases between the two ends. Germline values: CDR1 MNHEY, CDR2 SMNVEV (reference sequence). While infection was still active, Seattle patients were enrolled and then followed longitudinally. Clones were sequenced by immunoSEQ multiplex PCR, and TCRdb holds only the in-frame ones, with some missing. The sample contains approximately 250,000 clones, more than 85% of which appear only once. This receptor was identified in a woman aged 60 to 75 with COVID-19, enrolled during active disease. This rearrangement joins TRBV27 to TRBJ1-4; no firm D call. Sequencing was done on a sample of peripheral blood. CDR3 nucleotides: TGTGCCAGCAGTTTAGATCCCGGGGCAACTAATGAAAAACTGTTTTTT. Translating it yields CASSLDPGATNEKLFF.